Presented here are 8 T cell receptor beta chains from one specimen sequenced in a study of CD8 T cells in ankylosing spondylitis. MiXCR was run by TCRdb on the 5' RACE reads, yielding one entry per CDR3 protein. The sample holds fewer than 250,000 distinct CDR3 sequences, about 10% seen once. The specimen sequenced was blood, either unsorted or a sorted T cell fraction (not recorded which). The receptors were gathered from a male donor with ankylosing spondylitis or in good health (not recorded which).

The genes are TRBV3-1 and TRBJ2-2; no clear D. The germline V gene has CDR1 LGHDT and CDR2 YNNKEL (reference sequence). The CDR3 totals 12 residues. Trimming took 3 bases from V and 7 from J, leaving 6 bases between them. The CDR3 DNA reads TGTGCCAGCAGCCAGCGTAACGGGGAGCTGTTTTTT. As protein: CASSQRNGELFF.

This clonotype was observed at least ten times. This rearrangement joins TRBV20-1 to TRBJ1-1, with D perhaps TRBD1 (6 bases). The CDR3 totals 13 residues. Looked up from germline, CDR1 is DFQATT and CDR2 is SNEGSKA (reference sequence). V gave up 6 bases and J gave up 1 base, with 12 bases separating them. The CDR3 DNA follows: TGCAGTGCGGCAGGGGTACGGAACACTGAAGCTTTCTTT. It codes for CSAAGVRNTEAFF.

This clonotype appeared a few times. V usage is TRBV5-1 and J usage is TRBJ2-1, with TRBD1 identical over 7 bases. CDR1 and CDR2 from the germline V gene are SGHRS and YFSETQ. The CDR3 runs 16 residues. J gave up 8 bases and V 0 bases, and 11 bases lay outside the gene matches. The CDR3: CASSLAIRQGGYEQFF. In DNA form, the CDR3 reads TGCGCCAGCAGCTTGGCCATAAGACAGGGTGGCTATGAGCAGTTCTTC.

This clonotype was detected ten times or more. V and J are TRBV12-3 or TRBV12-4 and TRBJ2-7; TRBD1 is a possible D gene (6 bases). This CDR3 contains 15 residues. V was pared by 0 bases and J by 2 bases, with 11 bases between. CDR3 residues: CASSLAPGQAYEQYF. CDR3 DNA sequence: TGTGCCAGCAGTTTAGCGCCGGGACAAGCCTACGAGCAGTACTTC.

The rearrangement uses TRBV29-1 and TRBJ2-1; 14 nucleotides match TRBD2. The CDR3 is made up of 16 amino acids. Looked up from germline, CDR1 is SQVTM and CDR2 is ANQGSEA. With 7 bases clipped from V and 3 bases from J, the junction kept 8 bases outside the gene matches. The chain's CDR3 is CSGAGLAGVGYNEQFF. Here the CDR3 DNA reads TGCAGCGGCGCGGGACTAGCGGGAGTAGGCTACAATGAGCAGTTCTTC.

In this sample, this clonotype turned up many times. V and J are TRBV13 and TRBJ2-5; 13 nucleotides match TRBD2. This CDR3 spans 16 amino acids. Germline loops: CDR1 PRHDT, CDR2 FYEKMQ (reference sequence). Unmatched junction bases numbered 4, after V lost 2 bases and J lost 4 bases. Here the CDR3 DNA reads TGTGCCAGCAGCTTAACTAGCGGGGGGGCGGCAGAGACCCAGTACTTC. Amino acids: CASSLTSGGAAETQYF.

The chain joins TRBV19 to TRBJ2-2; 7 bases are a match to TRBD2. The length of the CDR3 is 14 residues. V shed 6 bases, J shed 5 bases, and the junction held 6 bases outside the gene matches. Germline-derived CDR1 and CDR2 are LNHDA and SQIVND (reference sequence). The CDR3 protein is CASREQGGTGELFF. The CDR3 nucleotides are TGTGCCAGTAGAGAGCAGGGAGGGACCGGGGAGCTGTTTTTT.

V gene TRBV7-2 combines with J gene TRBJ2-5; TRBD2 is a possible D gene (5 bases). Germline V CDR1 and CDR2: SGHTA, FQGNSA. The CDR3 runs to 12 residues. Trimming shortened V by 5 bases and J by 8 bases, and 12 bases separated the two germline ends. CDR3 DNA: TGTGCCAGCAGCCCGACAACTAGTACCCAGTACTTC. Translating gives CASSPTTSTQYF.